These 7 T cell receptor beta chains were all obtained from the same sample, sequenced in a study of T cells in localized non-small cell lung cancer (dated by TCRdb to 2019 to 2021). Library method: the immunoSEQ multiplex PCR assay. As stored in TCRdb, this immuneACCESS dataset retains in-frame rearrangements with V and J assigned. A fraction of the clones does not appear; measured against another copy, unresolved V genes explain less than half of the discrepancy, and the remainder lacks a known reason. In this sample the table shows about 14,000 clones, more than 80% of which occur a single time. Jointly, the top ten make up over 4% of the sample. The input for sequencing was peripheral blood, taken before any cancer treatment. The source of these receptors is a woman aged 40-69 years with stage I lung adenocarcinoma.

J is TRBJ1-6 and V is TRBV7-3; D uncertain. CDR3 length: 15 amino acids. Trimming shortened V by 2 bases and J by 9 bases, and 14 bases separated the two germline ends. Germline loops: CDR1 SGHTA, CDR2 FQGTGA. CDR3 DNA: TGTGCCAGCAGCTTATCGGCGGGGTTGGGTTCACCCCTCCACTTT. Its protein is CASSLSAGLGSPLHF.

V usage is TRBV19 and J usage is TRBJ2-1; 8 bases are shared with TRBD2. Germline V gene data show CDR1 as LNHDA and CDR2 as SQIVND (reference sequence). V shed 6 bases, J shed 2 bases, and the junction held 0 bases outside the gene matches. This CDR3 region has 13 residues. The CDR3 DNA follows: TGTGCCAGTAGCGGGGGGGCCTACAATGAGCAGTTCTTC. Translating gives CASSGGAYNEQFF.

This chain uses TRBV7-4 with TRBJ2-7; possibly TRBD1 for D (6 bases). The CDR3 runs 14 residues. Deletions cut 5 bases from V and 2 bases from J, with 13 bases between. Germline values: CDR1 SGHVT, CDR2 SQSDAQ. The CDR3 DNA is TGTGCCAGCAGCCCCGACAGGTTAACCTACGAGCAGTACTTC. Its protein is CASSPDRLTYEQYF. Drawing the rest from reference TRBV7-4 and TRBJ2-7, the complete variable domain is GAGVSQSPRYKVAKRGRDVALRCDSISGHVTLYWYRQTLGQGSEVLTYSQSDAQRDKSGRPSGRFSAERPERSVSTLKIQRTEQGDSAVYLCASSPDRLTYEQYFGPGTRLTVT.

V is TRBV27 and J is TRBJ2-2; D is ambiguous. The V gene's germline CDR1 is MNHEY and CDR2 SMNVEV (reference sequence). Deletions cut 2 bases from V and 3 bases from J, with 10 bases between. There are 15 residues in the CDR3. Here the CDR3 DNA reads TGTGCCAGCAGTTTAATGGGTTGGGACACCGGGGAGCTGTTTTTT. It encodes CASSLMGWDTGELFF.

The V gene is TRBV25-1, the J gene TRBJ2-7; 7 bases line up with TRBD2. Germline CDR1 MGHDK, CDR2 SYGVNS. The junction had 9 bases not matched to a gene; V was cut back by 4 bases and J by 3 bases. The CDR3 extends over 15 amino acids. CDR3 loop: CASSGGGREGYEQYF. The CDR3 coding sequence is TGTGCCAGCAGTGGGGGGGGTCGAGAGGGCTACGAGCAGTACTTC.

V is TRBV7-9 and J is TRBJ1-1; tentative D call: TRBD1 (5 bases). This CDR3 has 15 residues. Germline CDR1 reads SEHNR; CDR2 reads FQNEAQ (reference sequence). With 8 bases removed from V and 2 bases from J, the gap between germline ends came to 18 bases. The CDR3 here is CASSPRPGDNTEAFF. DNA of the CDR3: TGTGCCAGCTCACCTCGGCCGGGGGATAACACTGAAGCTTTCTTT.

J is TRBJ2-1 and V is TRBV27, with no clear D. Germline lookup yields CDR1 MNHEY and CDR2 SMNVEV (reference sequence). The CDR3 contains 12 residues. Trimming cost V 5 bases and J 8 bases, with 10 bases left between them. The CDR3 spells CASSEGSHEQFF. The CDR3 region has the DNA TGTGCCAGCAGTGAAGGTAGTCATGAGCAGTTCTTC.